A selection of T cell receptor beta chains follows, all from one sample in a study of cytomegalovirus exposure and HLA in healthy donors. Produced via immunoSEQ multiplex PCR; TCRdb's table is partial and in-frame only. The sample lists 200,000 to 300,000 clones, about 88% occurring once. The specimen sequenced was PBMCs. These receptors were obtained from a girl aged 2 to 9 in good health and CMV-seronegative. Both conserved end residues are part of each CDR3. D genes are given only for firm matches. Clone size is shown for a subset of rows, as once, few, many or a class of expanded clone.

clone_size | d_call | j_call | v_call | cdr3_aa | cdr3_nt
- | - | TRBJ1-3 | TRBV15 | CATSRDRGNTIYF | TGTGCCACCAGCAGAGATCGGGGAAACACCATATATTTT
- | TRBD1 | TRBJ1-2 | TRBV30 | CAWDRGRPHGYTF | TGTGCCTGGGACAGGGGGCGTCCCCATGGCTACACCTTC
- | - | TRBJ2-7 | TRBV2 | CASRQSYEQYF | TGTGCCAGCAGGCAGTCCTACGAGCAGTACTTC
- | TRBD1 | TRBJ1-2 | TRBV5-6 | CASSYPGQGPLIYGYTF | TGTGCCAGCAGCTACCCGGGACAGGGTCCGCTGATCTATGGCTACACCTTC
- | TRBD2 | TRBJ2-7 | TRBV27 | CASSFPSGRAYEQYF | TGTGCCAGCAGTTTCCCGAGCGGGAGAGCCTACGAGCAGTACTTC
- | - | TRBJ2-3 | TRBV10-3 | CAISETVSSTDTQYF | TGTGCCATCAGCGAGACAGTTAGTAGCACAGATACGCAGTATTTT
- | TRBD2 | TRBJ2-1 | TRBV30 | CAWSSYGLAGVSDLAGYNEQFF | TGTGCCTGGAGTTCCTACGGACTAGCGGGGGTATCGGATTTAGCTGGCTACAATGAGCAGTTCTTC
- | - | TRBJ1-4 | TRBV10-3 | CAISEVGEKLFF | TGTGCCATCAGTGAGGTCGGTGAAAAACTGTTTTTT
- | - | TRBJ2-3 | TRBV10-3 | CAISVPGTDTQYF | TGTGCCATCAGTGTGCCGGGTACAGATACGCAGTATTTT
- | TRBD1 | TRBJ1-2 | TRBV5-6 | CASSTGTASGYTF | TGTGCCAGCAGTACCGGGACAGCTAGTGGCTACACCTTC
- | TRBD1 | TRBJ1-2 | TRBV19 | CASSTTGSYGYTF | TGTGCCAGTAGTACGACAGGGAGCTATGGCTACACCTTC
- | TRBD2 | TRBJ2-3 | TRBV7-2 | CASSRIAGGPDTQYF | TGTGCCAGCAGCAGGATAGCGGGGGGGCCAGATACGCAGTATTTT
- | TRBD2 | TRBJ2-5 | TRBV6-5 | CASSSFQRGQETQYF | TGTGCCAGCAGTTCATTCCAGCGGGGCCAAGAGACCCAGTACTTC
- | - | TRBJ1-3 | TRBV19 | CASSIHSGPGNTIYF | TGTGCCAGTAGTATCCACAGCGGTCCTGGAAACACCATATATTTT
- | - | TRBJ1-6 | TRBV7-9 | CASSHTGPLPYNSPLHF | TGTGCCAGCAGCCACACAGGTCCCCTCCCCTATAATTCACCCCTCCACTTT
once | TRBD1 | TRBJ1-4 | TRBV9 | CASSAGGEKLFF | TGTGCCAGCAGCGCAGGGGGTGAAAAACTGTTTTTT
- | TRBD1 | TRBJ2-5 | TRBV6-5 | CASSLDRVQETQYF | TGTGCCAGCAGTCTCGACAGGGTCCAAGAGACCCAGTACTTC
few | TRBD1 | TRBJ1-4 | TRBV11-2 | CASSLGRQGRQKLFF | TGTGCCAGCAGCTTAGGGAGACAGGGGAGACAAAAACTGTTTTTT
- | - | TRBJ1-5 | TRBV6-5 | CASRPGQSNQPQHF | TGTGCCAGCAGACCTGGACAGAGCAATCAGCCCCAGCATTTT
- | TRBD1 | TRBJ2-7 | TRBV30 | CAWKLTGGGEQYF | TGTGCCTGGAAATTGACAGGGGGCGGCGAGCAGTACTTC
- | - | TRBJ1-5 | TRBV7-6 | CASSPAGQGRGQPQHF | TGTGCCAGCAGCCCCGCTGGCCAGGGTAGAGGACAGCCCCAGCATTTT
- | TRBD2 | TRBJ2-7 | TRBV10-2 | CATYYSGGLQYEQYF | TGCGCCACCTACTATAGCGGGGGACTTCAATACGAGCAGTACTTC
- | TRBD1 | TRBJ1-1 | TRBV6-1 | CASSGDRGRGTEAFF | TGTGCCAGCAGTGGGGACAGGGGGCGGGGGACTGAAGCTTTCTTT
- | - | TRBJ2-7 | TRBV27 | CASSAAGAGSYEQYF | TGTGCCAGCAGCGCTGCAGGGGCAGGGTCCTACGAGCAGTACTTC
- | - | TRBJ1-5 | TRBV19 | CASSIGGDDQPQHF | TGTGCCAGTAGTATCGGAGGGGATGATCAGCCCCAGCATTTT
- | - | TRBJ1-1 | TRBV4-1 | CASSQVGLNTEAFF | TGCGCCAGCAGCCAAGTTGGACTTAACACTGAAGCTTTCTTT
- | TRBD2 | TRBJ2-3 | TRBV5-1 | CASSSRTSASADTQYF | TGCGCCAGCAGCTCAAGGACTAGCGCCTCCGCAGATACGCAGTATTTT
- | TRBD1 | TRBJ1-2 | TRBV9 | CASSETGNYGYTF | TGTGCCAGCAGCGAGACAGGGAATTATGGCTACACCTTC
- | - | TRBJ1-2 | TRBV27 | CASRHRVYGYTF | TGTGCCAGCAGACACAGGGTCTATGGCTACACCTTC
- | - | TRBJ1-1 | TRBV6-5 | CASSGTQPNTEAFF | TGTGCCAGCAGCGGGACACAACCGAACACTGAAGCTTTCTTT
- | TRBD1 | TRBJ2-1 | TRBV7-6 | CASSLETGNDEQFF | TGTGCCAGCAGCTTAGAGACAGGGAACGATGAGCAGTTCTTC
once | - | TRBJ2-5 | TRBV5-1 | CASRFGVQETQYF | TGCGCCAGCAGGTTCGGGGTTCAAGAGACCCAGTACTTC
- | TRBD2 | TRBJ2-2 | TRBV10-3 | CAISEWLAEKNTGELFF | TGTGCCATCAGTGAGTGGCTAGCGGAGAAGAACACCGGGGAGCTGTTTTTT
- | - | TRBJ1-3 | TRBV19 | CASSSSGSGNTIYF | TGTGCCAGTAGTTCCTCGGGCTCTGGAAACACCATATATTTT
- | TRBD1 | TRBJ2-3 | TRBV10-1 | CASSESPGGSADTQYF | TGCGCCAGCAGTGAGTCGCCAGGGGGCAGCGCAGATACGCAGTATTTT
- | - | TRBJ1-3 | TRBV25-1 | CASTDSAGNTIYF | TGTGCCAGCACCGACTCAGCGGGAAACACCATATATTTT
- | - | TRBJ2-7 | TRBV7-9 | CASSLGSGDGRGYF | TGTGCCAGCAGCTTAGGTTCTGGTGATGGTAGGGGGTACTTC
- | TRBD1 | TRBJ1-5 | TRBV19 | CASSIRGQVGQPQHF | TGTGCCAGTAGTATACGGGGACAGGTGGGTCAGCCCCAGCATTTT
- | - | TRBJ2-3 | TRBV7-7 | CASSWDSTDTQYF | TGTGCCAGCAGCTGGGACTCCACAGATACGCAGTATTTT
- | - | TRBJ1-1 | TRBV29-1 | CSTGLNRGGPDTEAFF | TGCAGCACGGGCTTGAATCGGGGGGGGCCGGACACTGAAGCTTTCTTT
- | TRBD2 | TRBJ2-1 | TRBV4-1 | CASSQAPGLAYNEQFF | TGCGCCAGCAGCCAAGCCCCGGGACTAGCTTACAATGAGCAGTTCTTC
few | - | TRBJ2-2 | TRBV7-3 | CASSSVHKTPLNTGELFF | TGTGCCAGCAGCTCCGTACATAAAACCCCTCTGAACACCGGGGAGCTGTTTTTT
- | - | TRBJ2-1 | TRBV7-9 | CASSPRGPDYNEQFF | TGTGCCAGCAGCCCTAGGGGTCCCGACTACAATGAGCAGTTCTTC
- | - | TRBJ2-5 | TRBV14 | CASSHGIGVETQYF | TGTGCCAGCAGCCACGGGATCGGTGTAGAGACCCAGTACTTC
- | - | TRBJ2-7 | TRBV4-1 | CASSPTVNLEQYF | TGCGCCAGCAGCCCGACAGTCAATTTAGAGCAGTACTTC
- | TRBD1 | TRBJ1-1 | TRBV16 | CASSQYGQGSEAFF | TGTGCCAGCAGCCAATACGGACAGGGCTCTGAAGCTTTCTTT
once | - | TRBJ1-4 | TRBV5-1 | CASSLGQSGREKLFF | TGCGCCAGCAGCTTGGGGCAGTCGGGGAGGGAGAAACTGTTTTTT
once | - | TRBJ1-1 | TRBV6-5 | CASSRGGPWTEAFF | TGTGCCAGCAGTCGCGGGGGACCGTGGACTGAAGCTTTCTTT
few | TRBD1 | TRBJ1-1 | TRBV5-1 | CASRTGAAGGNTEAFF | TGCGCCAGCCGGACAGGGGCTGCCGGAGGGAACACTGAAGCTTTCTTT
- | TRBD1 | TRBJ2-7 | TRBV7-9 | CASSSPSDRAYEQYF | TGTGCCAGCAGCTCCCCATCGGACAGGGCCTACGAGCAGTACTTC
- | TRBD1 | TRBJ2-7 | TRBV6-1 | CASRIGTGGPYEQYF | TGTGCCAGCAGGATCGGGACAGGGGGTCCCTACGAGCAGTACTTC
- | - | TRBJ2-5 | TRBV18 | CASSPPRAQETQYF | TGTGCCAGCTCACCACCGAGAGCCCAAGAGACCCAGTACTTC
- | - | TRBJ2-3 | TRBV7-9 | CASSLQVGGMVDTQYF | TGTGCCAGCAGCTTACAGGTTGGCGGGATGGTAGATACGCAGTATTTT
- | - | TRBJ2-6 | TRBV5-4 | CASGSGSVSGANVLTF | TGTGCCAGCGGTTCCGGCAGCGTCTCTGGGGCCAACGTCCTGACTTTC
- | TRBD2 | TRBJ2-1 | TRBV30 | CAWSVQAGGYNEQFF | TGTGCCTGGAGTGTACAAGCGGGGGGCTACAATGAGCAGTTCTTC
- | - | TRBJ2-1 | TRBV21-1 | CASRVSGTGSHEQFF | TGTGCCAGCCGAGTCTCCGGGACAGGGTCCCATGAGCAGTTCTTC
- | - | TRBJ2-4 | TRBV15 | CATSTKTGPQRGITKNIQYF | TGTGCCACCAGCACCAAAACCGGGCCCCAAAGGGGCATAACCAAAAACATTCAGTACTTC